These T cell receptor beta chains were read from a single sample in a study of blood T cell repertoires in COVID-19. The assay was immunoSEQ multiplex PCR, and TCRdb's table has in-frame clones only and misses some. The table records roughly 120,000 clones, less than 85% of them present only once. The material sequenced was peripheral blood. Receptors were obtained from a man aged 45 to 65 with acute or convalescent COVID-19. Both conserved end residues are part of each CDR3. D genes are given only for firm matches. Expanded clones get a size class; other rows say once, few or many, or leave the size out.

j_call v_call d_call clone_size cdr3_aa cdr3_nt
TRBJ2-1 TRBV7-8 TRBD2 . CASSLGLAGGNEQFF TGTGCCAGCAGCTTAGGACTAGCGGGGGGCAATGAGCAGTTCTTC
TRBJ1-5 TRBV6-5 TRBD1 . CASSPRGTGNQPQHF TGTGCCAGCAGTCCAAGGGGGACAGGGAATCAGCCCCAGCATTTT
TRBJ2-7 TRBV3-1/TRBV3-2 TRBD1 . CASSQRTGEAYEQYF TGTGCCAGCAGCCAACGGACAGGGGAAGCCTACGAGCAGTACTTC
TRBJ2-7 TRBV6-5 TRBD2 . CASSYGGGTYEQYF TGTGCCAGCAGTTACGGCGGGGGAACCTACGAGCAGTACTTC
TRBJ2-1 TRBV13 TRBD2 . CASSSGGSRIEQFF TGTGCCAGCAGCTCCGGGGGGTCGCGTATTGAGCAGTTCTTC
TRBJ1-6 TRBV27 TRBD1 . CASSDREYNSPLHF TGTGCCAGCTCCGACAGGGAATATAATTCACCCCTCCACTTT
TRBJ1-4 TRBV5-1 . . CASSLAGIDSEKLFF TGCGCCAGCAGCTTGGCCGGTATCGATTCCGAAAAACTGTTTTTT
TRBJ2-5 TRBV9 TRBD2 . CASSPGGGGETQYF TGTGCCAGCAGCCCCGGTGGGGGGGGAGAGACCCAGTACTTC
TRBJ1-2 TRBV6-1 . . CASSETTRRGGYTF TGTGCCAGCAGTGAAACGACCCGCCGGGGGGGCTACACCTTC
TRBJ1-5 TRBV5-4 TRBD1 . CASSQQGDNQPQHF TGTGCCAGCAGCCAACAGGGGGACAATCAGCCCCAGCATTTT
TRBJ1-1 TRBV6-1 TRBD1 . CASREGGAGTEAFF TGTGCCAGCAGGGAAGGGGGCGCAGGCACTGAAGCTTTCTTT
TRBJ1-2 TRBV10-2 TRBD1 . CASSEQGASGYTF TGCGCCAGCAGTGAACAGGGGGCCAGTGGCTACACCTTC
TRBJ1-2 TRBV3-1/TRBV3-2 TRBD1 . CASSLGQGQGYTF TGTGCCAGCAGCCTAGGACAGGGCCAAGGCTACACCTTC
TRBJ2-2 TRBV28 TRBD2 . CASSLSGGASGELFF TGTGCCAGCAGTTTAAGCGGGGGGGCCAGCGGGGAGCTGTTTTTT
TRBJ1-5 TRBV27 TRBD1 once CASRIQGYSNQPQHF TGTGCCAGCAGGATACAGGGGTACAGCAATCAGCCCCAGCATTTT
TRBJ2-7 TRBV6-6 . . CASSYRAASYEQYF TGTGCCAGCAGTTACCGTGCAGCGTCCTACGAGCAGTACTTC
TRBJ2-3 TRBV7-8 TRBD2 . CASSVWTSGDSSTDTQYF TGTGCCAGCAGCGTTTGGACTAGCGGGGACTCTAGCACAGATACGCAGTATTTT
TRBJ1-1 TRBV5-1 . . CASSLGRIRGMGGFF TGCGCCAGCAGCTTGGGTCGAATACGGGGGATGGGCGGTTTCTTT
TRBJ2-3 TRBV5-1 TRBD2 . CASSLVLAGSTDTQYF TGCGCCAGCAGCTTGGTTTTAGCGGGATCTACAGATACGCAGTATTTT
TRBJ2-7 TRBV27 TRBD2 . CASSLRGLAYEQYF TGTGCCAGCAGCCTCAGGGGACTAGCTTACGAGCAGTACTTC
TRBJ2-1 TRBV6-6 . . CASTIYNEQFF TGTGCCAGCACCATCTACAATGAGCAGTTCTTC
TRBJ2-6 TRBV11-2 TRBD1 . CASSTAGTGSSGANVLTF TGTGCCAGCAGCACCGCCGGGACAGGGAGCTCTGGGGCCAACGTCCTGACTTTC
TRBJ1-1 TRBV18 . . CASSPGRAQGLTEAFF TGTGCCAGCTCACCAGGGAGGGCCCAGGGTTTGACTGAAGCTTTCTTT
TRBJ1-2 TRBV6-5 . once CASSYKRPYGYTF TGTGCCAGCAGTTATAAGAGGCCCTATGGCTACACCTTC
TRBJ2-2 TRBV2 . many CASSELRTAAGELFF TGTGCCAGCAGTGAACTAAGGACAGCGGCCGGGGAGCTGTTTTTT
TRBJ2-4 TRBV28 TRBD1 . CASTTPQGYGNIQYF TGTGCCAGCACCACCCCACAGGGGTATGGAAACATTCAGTACTTC
TRBJ1-2 TRBV5-4 . . CASSLARQGPVYGYTF TGTGCCAGCAGCTTGGCTCGGCAGGGGCCAGTCTATGGCTACACCTTC
TRBJ1-6 TRBV5-1 . . CASSPSSSYNSPLHF TGCGCCAGCAGCCCGTCGAGCTCCTATAATTCACCCCTCCACTTT
TRBJ1-6 TRBV20-1 . few CSASSGSVLHF TGCAGTGCTAGCTCAGGGTCGGTCCTCCACTTT
TRBJ2-7 TRBV6-5 . . CASSPGVGSYEQYF TGTGCCAGCTCCCCAGGGGTAGGATCCTACGAGCAGTACTTC
TRBJ2-3 TRBV3-1/TRBV3-2 . . CASSPRDMSTDTQYF TGTGCCAGCAGCCCCCGGGACATGAGCACAGATACGCAGTATTTT
TRBJ2-2 TRBV7-8 . . CASSRDSGNTGELFF TGTGCCAGCAGCCGAGACAGCGGGAACACCGGGGAGCTGTTTTTT
TRBJ1-1 TRBV19 . . CASKTVEGRTEAFF TGTGCCAGTAAAACGGTTGAGGGGAGGACTGAAGCTTTCTTT
TRBJ2-2 TRBV5-1 . once CASSPIFGPGTNTGELFF TGCGCCAGCAGCCCGATTTTCGGTCCCGGGACGAACACCGGGGAGCTGTTTTTT
TRBJ1-1 TRBV12-3/TRBV12-4 . few CASRRANTEAFF TGTGCCAGCAGGAGGGCGAACACTGAAGCTTTCTTT
TRBJ2-7 TRBV18 . few CASSPPMGGLHYEQYF TGTGCCAGCTCACCCCCGATGGGGGGACTCCACTACGAGCAGTACTTC
TRBJ2-7 TRBV5-4 TRBD1 . CASSMDRGREQYF TGTGCCAGCAGCATGGACAGGGGACGCGAGCAGTACTTC
TRBJ2-7 TRBV20-1 . . CSARSAGEQYF TGCAGTGCTAGATCGGCAGGCGAGCAGTACTTC
TRBJ1-2 TRBV6-6 . . CASSRLTLTGESGYTF TGTGCCAGCAGTCGACTCACTCTGACGGGGGAGAGTGGCTACACCTTC
TRBJ2-3 TRBV6-5 . few CASRISGSTDTQYF TGTGCCAGCAGAATTAGCGGAAGCACAGATACGCAGTATTTT
TRBJ1-4 TRBV19 TRBD1 . CASSIRGGEEKLFF TGTGCCAGTAGTATCCGAGGGGGCGAGGAAAAACTGTTTTTT
TRBJ2-1 TRBV7-2 . . CASSLWIAVIDNEQFF TGTGCCAGCAGCTTATGGATAGCGGTTATTGACAATGAGCAGTTCTTC
TRBJ1-5 TRBV7-6 . . CASSLAPGAGNQPQHF TGTGCCAGCAGCTTAGCGCCGGGAGCGGGAAATCAGCCCCAGCATTTT